Described below is a single T cell receptor (beta chain) sequence and its context. Profiled with immunoSEQ multiplex PCR; TCRdb holds only in-frame clones, not every one. This table holds tens of thousands of clones, 82% found once. This specimen belongs to a study of STAT5B mutations in CD4+ large granular lymphocyte leukemia. Germline-derived CDR1 and CDR2 are MNHNY and SVGAGI (reference sequence). The length of the CDR3 is 13 residues. J was trimmed by 8 bases and V by 5 bases; bases with no gene match: 6. Sequenced: CD4+ T cells from blood buffy coats. This receptor was taken from a human donor in good health. V gene TRBV6-6 combines with J gene TRBJ1-2, with TRBD1 identical over 9 bases. The CDR3 nucleotides read TGTGCCAGCAGTCGGACAGGGGATCGGGGCTACACCTTC. Its translation: CASSRTGDRGYTF.